These 17 T cell receptor beta chains were sequenced from one sample in a study of identical twins. TCRdb re-analysed the 5' RACE reads in MiXCR, keeping a single row per CDR3 protein. The sample yields hundreds of thousands of distinct CDR3 sequences, around 9.7% seen once. This sample also belongs to another study, concerning yellow fever vaccine responses in identical twins.

The specimen sequenced was CD8+ T cells sorted from blood. These TCRs come from a woman between 18 and 30 years old in good health.

This clonotype was seen repeatedly, ten times or more. The V call is TRBV5-1, the J call TRBJ2-5; 9 bases match TRBD2. Trimming at V came to 2 bases and at J to 4 bases, leaving 9 bases not matched to a gene. Germline CDR1 and CDR2: SGHRS and YFSETQ. The CDR3 runs 16 residues. CDR3 in amino acids: CASSFSAGGFGETQYF. The CDR3 nucleotides are TGCGCCAGCAGCTTCTCGGCGGGAGGGTTCGGAGAGACCCAGTACTTC.

This clonotype was observed a handful of times. The chain has TRBV3-1 and TRBJ2-2; a weak D match, TRBD1 (5 bases). CDR3 size: 15 residues. Germline values: CDR1 LGHDT, CDR2 YNNKEL (reference sequence). Trimming took off 8 bases at V and 6 bases at J, with 19 bases between the two ends. The CDR3 nucleotides are TGTGCCAGCTTGGGGCCACTCCAAGGACCCGGGGAGCTGTTTTTT. Its translation is CASLGPLQGPGELFF.

The chain carries TRBV6-1 and TRBJ2-7; D is unresolved. V lost 4 bases and J 2 bases, leaving 6 bases between the germline ends. The germline CDR1 and CDR2 sequences are MNHNS and SASEGT. The CDR3 covers 12 residues. The chain's CDR3 is CASSVRPYEQYF. The DNA for the CDR3 is TGTGCCAGCAGTGTACGGCCCTACGAGCAGTACTTC.

This clonotype was seen a handful of times. The V gene is TRBV5-5, the J gene TRBJ2-7; D is unresolved. Deletions cut 1 base from V and 0 bases from J, with 8 bases between. The CDR3 is 14 residues long. Germline CDR1 and CDR2: SGHKS and YYEKEE (reference sequence). CDR3: CASSLLASSYEQYF. The DNA of the CDR3 is TGTGCCAGCAGCTTGTTAGCTAGCTCCTACGAGCAGTACTTC. The entire variable domain, with the rest obtained from reference TRBV5-5 and TRBJ2-7, is as follows: DAGVTQSPTHLIKTRGQQVTLRCSPISGHKSVSWYQQVLGQGPQFIFQYYEKEERGRGNFPDRFSARQFPNYSSELNVNALLLGDSALYLCASSLLASSYEQYFGPGTRLTVT.

This clonotype turned up a few times. This sequence joins TRBV18 and TRBJ2-7; no clear D gene. The CDR3 is made up of 13 amino acids. The germline gives CDR1 KGHSH, CDR2 LQKENI. The ends were cut back, 3 bases at V and 3 bases at J, with 9 bases in the middle. The CDR3 loop reads CASSPGSYYEQYF. The CDR3 DNA reads as TGTGCCAGCTCACCGGGCAGTTACTACGAGCAGTACTTC.

This clonotype was detected a few times. The rearrangement uses TRBV28 and TRBJ2-5, with TRBD1 matching 9 bases. The CDR3 length is 15 residues. Trimming took 6 bases from V and 5 from J; bases not matched to a gene: 10. Germline assignment: CDR1 MDHEN and CDR2 SYDVKM. The CDR3 reads CASRSGTGKRETQYF. The CDR3 DNA follows: TGTGCCAGCAGGTCCGGGACAGGGAAACGGGAGACCCAGTACTTC.

This clonotype appeared a few times. The chain couples TRBV20-1 to TRBJ2-7, with D perhaps matching TRBD1 or TRBD2 (7 bases each). Between the trimmed V and J ends, which lost 3 bases and 5 bases, there was a span of 17 bases. The CDR3 runs to 14 residues. Germline CDR1 DFQATT, CDR2 SNEGSKA (reference sequence). CDR3 sequence (DNA): TGCAGTGCTAGGAGGGCAGGGGGGGACCACGAGCAGTACTTC. Translation: CSARRAGGDHEQYF.

This clonotype was counted many times. This chain links TRBV12-3 or TRBV12-4 with TRBJ2-7; D gene ambiguous. Trimming stripped 3 bases from V and 5 bases from J, with 11 bases between. This CDR3 comprises 13 residues. The CDR3 region is CASSFLGLHEQYF. The CDR3 DNA follows: TGTGCCAGCAGTTTCTTAGGTCTCCACGAGCAGTACTTC.

This chain links TRBV25-1 with TRBJ2-2, with D perhaps TRBD1 (6 bases). V gave up 11 bases and J gave up 1 base, with 8 bases separating them. This CDR3 is 12 amino acids long. Germline-derived CDR1 and CDR2 are MGHDK and SYGVNS. The CDR3 region has the DNA TGTGCCGGACAGTTGAACACCGGGGAGCTGTTTTTT. Translating gives CAGQLNTGELFF.

The V gene is TRBV7-6, the J gene TRBJ1-2; 7 bases are a match to TRBD1. CDR3 length equals 15 residues. The germline CDR1 and CDR2 sequences are SGHVS and FNYEAQ. The V segment lost 1 base and the J segment 6 bases; nucleotides outside the gene matches: 8. The CDR3 coding sequence is TGTGCCAGCAGCTTAGGGTTGACAGGGTTGAATGGCTACACCTTC. Encoded protein: CASSLGLTGLNGYTF. The full variable domain, rest sourced from reference TRBV7-6 and TRBJ1-2, is GAGVSQSPRYKVTKRGQDVALRCDPISGHVSLYWYRQALGQGPEFLTYFNYEAQQDKSGLPNDRFSAERPEGSISTLTIQRTEQRDSAMYRCASSLGLTGLNGYTFGSGTRLTVV.

This clonotype was observed a few times. The chain combines TRBV20-1 with TRBJ1-1, with 9 bases that match TRBD1. V gave up 0 bases and J gave up 1 base; unmatched junction bases: 6. This CDR3 has 16 residues. Germline lookup yields CDR1 DFQATT and CDR2 SNEGSKA (reference sequence). The DNA of the CDR3 is TGCAGTGCTAGAGATCCACCGGGACAGGGGAACACTGAAGCTTTCTTT. Its protein is CSARDPPGQGNTEAFF.

The V gene is TRBV30, the J gene TRBJ2-6; D is ambiguous. V was clipped by 2 bases and J by 0 bases, with 8 bases between them. The CDR3 consists of 15 residues. Germline V gives CDR1 GTSNPN, CDR2 SVGIG (reference sequence). CDR3 amino acids: CAWSNKLSGANVLTF. CDR3 in DNA: TGTGCCTGGAGTAATAAGCTCTCTGGGGCCAACGTCCTGACTTTC.

This clonotype was detected a few times. The chain combines TRBV4-3 with TRBJ2-2; 7 nucleotides match TRBD2. The germline CDR1 and CDR2 sequences are LGHNA and YSLEER. The length of the CDR3 is 16 residues. V lost 0 bases and J lost 9; bases outside the gene matches: 10. The CDR3 nucleotides read TGCGCCAGCAGCCAAGATTCGGCGGGGGTGGGCCGGGAGCTGTTTTTT. It is translated as CASSQDSAGVGRELFF.

This clonotype was picked up many times. The chain couples TRBV15 to TRBJ1-2; perhaps TRBD1 as D (6 bases). The CDR3 consists of 15 residues. Germline assignment: CDR1 LNHNV and CDR2 YYDKDF (reference sequence). The V end was cut by 4 bases, the J end by 6 bases, with 18 bases between. This chain's CDR3 is CATSMDRRNPDGYTF. The CDR3 region has the DNA TGTGCCACCAGCATGGACAGACGAAACCCTGATGGCTACACCTTC.

The V gene is TRBV20-1, the J gene TRBJ2-7; 7 bases align to TRBD2. V shed 3 bases, J shed 2 bases, and the junction held 13 bases outside the gene matches. This CDR3 has 16 amino acids. Germline CDR1 DFQATT, CDR2 SNEGSKA (reference sequence). As DNA, the CDR3 is TGCAGTGCTAGTATAGCAGCGGGAATTACCCCCTACGAGCAGTACTTC. Translation gives CSASIAAGITPYEQYF.

This clonotype was detected only a few times. The V gene is TRBV4-3, the J gene TRBJ2-6; D is ambiguous. Looked up from germline, CDR1 is LGHNA and CDR2 is YSLEER. This CDR3 contains 15 residues. V lost 0 bases to trimming and J lost 0 bases, with 3 bases between them. CDR3 DNA: TGCGCCAGCAGCCAAGAGGTCTCTGGGGCCAACGTCCTGACTTTC. Its protein product is CASSQEVSGANVLTF.

This clonotype was observed at least ten times. The gene calls are TRBV5-6 and TRBJ2-7; the D is unclear. Per the germline V gene, CDR1 is SGHDT and CDR2 is YYEEEE. CDR3 length equals 12 residues. Trimming took 0 bases from V and 5 from J, leaving 6 bases between them. The CDR3 nucleotides read TGTGCCAGCAGCTTGGGTACGAACGAGCAGTACTTC. It encodes CASSLGTNEQYF.